These 2 T cell receptor beta chains came from one sample sequenced in a study of shared clonotypes between healthy human individuals. The data were produced by immunoSEQ multiplex PCR, yet TCRdb's version contains in-frame clones alone and is incomplete. The table records about 680,000 clones, around 92% of them present only once. CD45RO negativity and positive selection for CCR7 defined naive CD8 cells, a population that excluded terminally differentiated effector memory CD45RA+ cells. The sample was naive CD8+ T cells sorted from blood. The receptors shown here come from a man younger than 40 in good health.

Concerning this clone itself: A read error may produce the germline difference seen at one junction end. The J gene is TRBJ2-7, the V gene TRBV7-8, with D tentatively TRBD1 (6 bases). Germline CDR1 reads SGHVS; CDR2 reads FQNEAQ. The CDR3 runs to 14 residues. CDR3 in amino acids: CTSSSRTDSYEQYF. The CDR3 nucleotides are TGTACCAGCAGCTCACGGACAGATTCCTACGAGCAGTACTTC. The entire variable domain, with the rest obtained from reference TRBV7-8 and TRBJ2-7, is as follows: GAGVSQSPRYKVAKRGQDVALRCDPISGHVSLFWYQQALGQGPEFLTYFQNEAQLDKSGLPSDRFFAERPEGSVSTLKIQRTQQEDSAVYLCTSSSRTDSYEQYFGPGTRLTVT.

J is TRBJ2-7 and V is TRBV10-3; the D gene is possibly TRBD1 (5 bases). This CDR3 contains 14 residues. Germline V gives CDR1 ENHRY, CDR2 SYGVKD. V shed 4 bases and J shed 3 bases, with 13 bases lying between them. The CDR3 DNA reads as TGTGCCATCAGTGGACAGAGCACCCTCTACGAGCAGTACTTC. Translation gives CAISGQSTLYEQYF.